The 21 T cell receptor beta chains below all came from one sample that was sequenced in a study of cytomegalovirus exposure and HLA in healthy donors. Primers for the PCR totalled 60 Vbeta and 13 Jbeta. Only in-frame clones appear in the TCRdb table, and some are missing; sequencing was by immunoSEQ multiplex PCR. The sample lists some 110,000 clones; about four fifths were seen once. The sequencing sample was made of PBMCs. The receptors come from a man between 25 and 39 years old in good health and CMV-seropositive.

V and J are TRBV5-4 and TRBJ1-2; D gene unclear. Deletions cut 0 bases from V and 4 bases from J, with 16 bases between. The CDR3 runs 16 residues. Germline CDR1 and CDR2: SGHNT and YYREEE (reference sequence). For the CDR3, the DNA is TGTGCCAGCAGCTTGGCTCAAACTAGATCCGCCTATGGCTACACCTTC. This translates into CASSLAQTRSAYGYTF.

V gene TRBV7-9 combines with J gene TRBJ1-3, with a possible D match to TRBD1 (5 bases). CDR1 SEHNR and CDR2 FQNEAQ come from the germline V gene (reference sequence). CDR3 length equals 14 residues. Trimming took off 7 bases at V and 4 bases at J, with 14 bases between the two ends. CDR3 region: CASTQGREGNTIYF. In DNA form, the CDR3 reads TGTGCCAGCACCCAGGGTAGGGAAGGAAACACCATATATTTT.

This clone was recorded only once. CDR3 coding DNA: TGTGCCACCAGTAACCCTCTGGAAAGGGAGAAGGGTCAGCCCCAGCATTTT. Protein: CATSNPLEREKGQPQHF. This chain joins TRBV15 and TRBJ1-5; D is unresolved. CDR3 length: 17 amino acids. The V and J ends lost 6 bases and 6 bases respectively, with 24 bases between them. Germline V lookup: CDR1 LNHNV, CDR2 YYDKDF (reference sequence).

About this clone itself: One junction end disagrees with the germline gene, perhaps due to a read error. The chain has TRBV5-4 and TRBJ2-1, with TRBD2 matching 10 bases. The CDR3 has 15 residues. CDR1 SGHNT and CDR2 YYREEE come from the germline V gene (reference sequence). CDR3 in DNA: TGCGCCAGCAGCCACCCTAGCGGGAGTCACAATGAGCAGTTCTTC. Its translation: CASSHPSGSHNEQFF.

The V and J genes are TRBV6-1 and TRBJ2-3, with D unresolved. CDR1 MNHNS and CDR2 SASEGT come from the germline V gene. V was trimmed by 7 bases and J by 2 bases, leaving 10 bases between them. This CDR3 is built from 13 residues. CDR3: CASTRLLTDTQYF. In DNA form, the CDR3 reads TGTGCCAGCACCCGACTCCTCACAGATACGCAGTATTTT.

The chain uses TRBV5-4 and TRBJ2-2, with a tentative D call TRBD2 (5 bases). Trimming took 4 bases from V and 1 from J, leaving 11 bases between them. CDR3 length equals 15 residues. Looked up from germline, CDR1 is SGHNT and CDR2 is YYREEE (reference sequence). The CDR3 here is CASSDARGNTGELFF. CDR3 in DNA: TGTGCCAGCAGCGATGCCCGGGGGAACACCGGGGAGCTGTTTTTT.

This clone was found a few times. The chain recombines TRBV30 with TRBJ2-3; the match to TRBD1 covers 7 bases. Germline V gives CDR1 GTSNPN, CDR2 SVGIG (reference sequence). Trimming cost V 0 bases and J 2 bases; bases outside gene matches: 5. This CDR3 contains 15 residues. The CDR3 spells CAWSVEDRATDTQYF. For the CDR3, the DNA is TGTGCCTGGAGTGTAGAAGACAGGGCCACAGATACGCAGTATTTT.

The CDR3 sequence: CASSVQGAPGNTIYF. As DNA, the CDR3 is TGTGCCAGCAGTGTACAGGGGGCTCCTGGAAACACCATATATTTT. The gene calls are TRBV6-1 and TRBJ1-3, with 9 bases aligning to TRBD1. Germline V CDR1 and CDR2: MNHNS, SASEGT. V was clipped by 4 bases and J by 2 bases; unmatched bases: 3. The CDR3 sequence is 15 residues long.

This chain connects TRBV5-1 to TRBJ2-5; 7 bases align to TRBD2. V lost 4 bases and J lost 4; bases outside the gene matches: 4. Germline loops: CDR1 SGHRS, CDR2 YFSETQ. This CDR3 comprises 13 residues. The CDR3 sequence: CASSKRELETQYF. As DNA, the CDR3 is TGCGCCAGCAGCAAGCGGGAACTAGAGACCCAGTACTTC.

The V call is TRBV9, the J call TRBJ2-3; TRBD2 matches 9 bases. Per germline, CDR1 SGDLS and CDR2 YYNGEE. Trimming at V came to 6 bases and at J to 2 bases, leaving 4 bases not matched to a gene. This CDR3 region has 14 residues. The CDR3 DNA is TGTGCCAGCAAGGCTAGCGGGGACACAGATACGCAGTATTTT. Amino acids: CASKASGDTDTQYF. The full variable domain, in which reference TRBV9 and TRBJ2-3 provide the parts outside the CDR3, is DSGVTQTPKHLITATGQRVTLRCSPRSGDLSVYWYQQSLDQGLQFLIQYYNGEERAKGNILERFSAQQFPDLHSELNLSSLELGDSALYFCASKASGDTDTQYFGPGTRLTVL.

The V gene is TRBV5-1, the J gene TRBJ1-1; 7 bases agree with TRBD1. Germline loops: CDR1 SGHRS, CDR2 YFSETQ. CDR3 length: 14 amino acids. Trimming cost V 7 bases and J 0 bases; bases outside gene matches: 6. The CDR3 spells CASGKQGMNTEAFF. Written as DNA, the CDR3 is TGCGCCAGCGGAAAACAGGGGATGAACACTGAAGCTTTCTTT.

The chain uses TRBV5-6 and TRBJ2-6; tentatively, D is TRBD1 (6 bases). In germline, CDR1 is SGHDT, CDR2 YYEEEE. This CDR3 contains 18 residues. Trimming took off 1 base at V and 0 bases at J, with 14 bases between the two ends. CDR3 loop: CASSLSFGGLSGANVLTF. Here the CDR3 DNA reads TGTGCCAGCAGCTTGTCTTTTGGGGGCCTCTCTGGGGCCAACGTCCTGACTTTC.

This clone was counted a few times. The gene calls are TRBV7-6 and TRBJ2-3; D gene ambiguous. Germline CDR1 SGHVS, CDR2 FNYEAQ. Deletions cut 1 base from V and 2 bases from J, with 7 bases between. The CDR3 loop spans 14 amino acids. The CDR3 region is CASSLGQFTDTQYF. DNA for the CDR3: TGTGCCAGCAGCTTAGGCCAGTTCACAGATACGCAGTATTTT.

V usage is TRBV10-3 and J usage is TRBJ1-2, with 9 nucleotides matching TRBD1. The CDR3 loop spans 13 amino acids. The germline V gene has CDR1 ENHRY and CDR2 SYGVKD. V shed 6 bases and J 7 bases; nucleotides not matched to a gene: 6. DNA of the CDR3: TGTGCCATCAGACCGGGACAGGGACCTGGCTACACCTTC. Its translation: CAIRPGQGPGYTF.

V and J are TRBV5-1 and TRBJ2-7; 10 bases match TRBD2. The CDR3 has 16 residues. After removal of 0 bases from V and 5 bases from J, the junction contained 8 bases not matched to a gene. Germline CDR1 reads SGHRS; CDR2 reads YFSETQ. The CDR3 loop is CASSLGGASGRNEQYV. DNA for the CDR3: TGCGCCAGCAGCTTGGGGGGGGCTAGCGGGAGAAACGAGCAGTACGTC.

The chain combines TRBV5-1 with TRBJ2-3, with D perhaps TRBD1 (6 bases). V was cut by 0 bases and J by 0 bases, with 11 bases left in between. Germline V CDR1 and CDR2: SGHRS, YFSETQ. This CDR3 has 16 amino acids. The chain's CDR3 is CASSLGTVGSTDTQYF. Written as DNA, the CDR3 is TGCGCCAGCAGCTTGGGGACAGTGGGGAGCACAGATACGCAGTATTTT.

Here the CDR3 DNA reads TGTGCCAGCAGCTCGGGACAGAGCCCCTACAATGAGCAGTTCTTC. It codes for CASSSGQSPYNEQFF. The rearrangement joins TRBV7-9 to TRBJ2-1; TRBD1 aligns across 7 bases. V was clipped by 4 bases and J by 2 bases; unmatched bases: 5. The CDR3 contains 15 residues. Germline-derived CDR1 and CDR2 are SEHNR and FQNEAQ (reference sequence).

The J gene is TRBJ1-1, the V gene TRBV19; 10 bases fit TRBD1. The CDR3 totals 19 residues. V lost 2 bases, J lost 0 bases, and 12 bases stayed unmatched. CDR1 is LNHDA and CDR2 is SQIVND in the germline V gene (reference sequence). The CDR3 region is CASSIRAPGQGTMNTEAFF. CDR3 coding DNA: TGTGCCAGTAGTATACGGGCTCCGGGACAGGGGACCATGAACACTGAAGCTTTCTTT.

The V gene is TRBV4-1, the J gene TRBJ2-5; 7 positions agree with TRBD1. The CDR3 sequence is 18 residues long. Germline V gene lookup returns CDR1 MGHRA and CDR2 YSYEKL. V lost 1 base and J lost 1; bases outside the gene matches: 12. The CDR3 here is CASSQVPTGMPTQETQYF. CDR3 in DNA: TGCGCCAGCAGCCAAGTCCCGACAGGGATGCCCACCCAAGAGACCCAGTACTTC.

The chain uses TRBV10-2 and TRBJ1-5; D gene ambiguous. CDR1 is WSHSY, CDR2 SAAADI, per germline. The CDR3 loop spans 17 amino acids. V lost 3 bases and J 2 bases, leaving 17 bases between the germline ends. The CDR3 DNA follows: TGCGCCAGCAGTGATTCGTGGAGGGTTGGGGGCAATCAGCCCCAGCATTTT. It yields the protein CASSDSWRVGGNQPQHF.

The CDR3 DNA is TGTGCCAGCAGCCTCCCCCCCACAGATACGCAGTATTTT. Protein: CASSLPPTDTQYF. The chain combines TRBV9 with TRBJ2-3; no clear D. The V end was cut by 4 bases, the J end by 2 bases, with 8 bases between. This CDR3 has 13 amino acids. Germline loops: CDR1 SGDLS, CDR2 YYNGEE.